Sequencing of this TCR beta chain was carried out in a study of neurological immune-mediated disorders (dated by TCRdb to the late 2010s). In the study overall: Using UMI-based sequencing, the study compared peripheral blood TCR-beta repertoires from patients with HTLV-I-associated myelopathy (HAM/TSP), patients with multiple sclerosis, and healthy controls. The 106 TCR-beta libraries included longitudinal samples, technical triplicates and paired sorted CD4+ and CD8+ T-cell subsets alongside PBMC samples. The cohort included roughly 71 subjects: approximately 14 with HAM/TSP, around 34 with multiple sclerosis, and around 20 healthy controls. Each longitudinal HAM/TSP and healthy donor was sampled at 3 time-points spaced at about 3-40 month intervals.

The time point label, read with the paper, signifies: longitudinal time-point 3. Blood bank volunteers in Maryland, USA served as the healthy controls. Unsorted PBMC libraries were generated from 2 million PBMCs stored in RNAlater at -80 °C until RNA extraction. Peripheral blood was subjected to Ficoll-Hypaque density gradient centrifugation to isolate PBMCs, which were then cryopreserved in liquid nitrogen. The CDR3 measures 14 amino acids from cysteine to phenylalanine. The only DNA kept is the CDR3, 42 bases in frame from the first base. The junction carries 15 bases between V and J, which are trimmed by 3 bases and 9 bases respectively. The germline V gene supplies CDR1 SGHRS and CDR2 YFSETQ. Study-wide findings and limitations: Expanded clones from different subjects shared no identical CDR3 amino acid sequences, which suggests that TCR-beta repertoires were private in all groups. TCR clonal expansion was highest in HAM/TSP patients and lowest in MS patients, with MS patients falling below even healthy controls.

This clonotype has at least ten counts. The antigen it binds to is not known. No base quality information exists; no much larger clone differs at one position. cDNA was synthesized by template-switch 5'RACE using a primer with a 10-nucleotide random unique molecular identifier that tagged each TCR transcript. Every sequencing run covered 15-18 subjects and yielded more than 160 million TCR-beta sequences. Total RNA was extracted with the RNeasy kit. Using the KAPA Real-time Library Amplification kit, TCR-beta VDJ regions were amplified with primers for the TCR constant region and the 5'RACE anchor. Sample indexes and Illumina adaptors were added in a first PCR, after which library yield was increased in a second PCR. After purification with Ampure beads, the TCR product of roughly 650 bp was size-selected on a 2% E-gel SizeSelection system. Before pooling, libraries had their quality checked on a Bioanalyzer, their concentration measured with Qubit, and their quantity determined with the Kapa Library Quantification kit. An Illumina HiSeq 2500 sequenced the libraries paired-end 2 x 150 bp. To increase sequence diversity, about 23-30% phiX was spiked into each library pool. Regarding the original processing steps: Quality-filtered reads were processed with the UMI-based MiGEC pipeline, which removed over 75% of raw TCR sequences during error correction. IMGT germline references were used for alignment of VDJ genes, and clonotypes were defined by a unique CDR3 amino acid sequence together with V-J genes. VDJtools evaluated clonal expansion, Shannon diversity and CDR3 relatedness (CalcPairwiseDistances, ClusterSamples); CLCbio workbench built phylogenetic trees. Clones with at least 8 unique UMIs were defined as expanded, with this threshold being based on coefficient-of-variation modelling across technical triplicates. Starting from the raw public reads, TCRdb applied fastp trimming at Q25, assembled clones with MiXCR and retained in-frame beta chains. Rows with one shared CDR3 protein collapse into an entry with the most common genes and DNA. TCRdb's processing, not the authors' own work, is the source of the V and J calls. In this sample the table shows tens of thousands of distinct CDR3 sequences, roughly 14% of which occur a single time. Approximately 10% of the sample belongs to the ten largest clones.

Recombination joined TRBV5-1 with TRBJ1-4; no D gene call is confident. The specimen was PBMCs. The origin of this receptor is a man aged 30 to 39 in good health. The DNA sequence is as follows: TGCGCCAGCAGCTCGGACGAGGTGACCAAAAAACTGTTTTTT. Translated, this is CASSSDEVTKKLFF. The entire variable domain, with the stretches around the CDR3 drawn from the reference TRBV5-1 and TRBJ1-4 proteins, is KAGVTQTPRYLIKTRGQQVTLSCSPISGHRSVSWYQQTPGQGLQFLFEYFSETQRNKGNFPGRFSGRQFSNSRSEMNVSTLELGDSALYLCASSSDEVTKKLFFGSGTQLSVL.